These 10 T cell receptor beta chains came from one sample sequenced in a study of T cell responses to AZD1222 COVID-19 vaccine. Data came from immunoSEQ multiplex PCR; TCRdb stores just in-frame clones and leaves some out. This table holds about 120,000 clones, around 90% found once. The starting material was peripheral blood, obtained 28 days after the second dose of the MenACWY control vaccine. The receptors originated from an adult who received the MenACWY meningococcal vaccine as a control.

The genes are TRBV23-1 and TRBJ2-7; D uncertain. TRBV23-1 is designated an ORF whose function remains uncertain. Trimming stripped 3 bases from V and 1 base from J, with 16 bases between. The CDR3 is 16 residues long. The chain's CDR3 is CASSHPRKPKSYEQYF. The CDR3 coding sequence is TGCGCCAGCAGTCATCCCCGAAAGCCAAAATCCTACGAGCAGTACTTC.

CDR3: CASSLTGAYEQYF. CDR3 DNA sequence: TGTGCCAGCTCACTCACAGGGGCCTACGAGCAGTACTTC. The V call is TRBV18, the J call TRBJ2-7, with TRBD1 matching over 7 bases. Germline CDR1 reads KGHSH; CDR2 reads LQKENI. J lost 2 bases, V lost 4 bases, and 2 bases had no gene match. The CDR3 runs to 13 residues.

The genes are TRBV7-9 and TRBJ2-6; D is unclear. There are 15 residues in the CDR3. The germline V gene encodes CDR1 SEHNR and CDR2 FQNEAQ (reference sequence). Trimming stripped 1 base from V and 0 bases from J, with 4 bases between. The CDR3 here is CASSLVDSGANVLTF. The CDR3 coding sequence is TGTGCCAGCAGCTTAGTAGACTCTGGGGCCAACGTCCTGACTTTC.

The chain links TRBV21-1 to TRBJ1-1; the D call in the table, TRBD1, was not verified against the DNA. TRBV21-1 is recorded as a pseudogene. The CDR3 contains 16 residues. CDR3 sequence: CASSRRTGPRSHEAFF. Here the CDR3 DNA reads TGTGCCAGCAGCAGGCGGACAGGGCCGAGATCCCATGAAGCTTTCTTT.

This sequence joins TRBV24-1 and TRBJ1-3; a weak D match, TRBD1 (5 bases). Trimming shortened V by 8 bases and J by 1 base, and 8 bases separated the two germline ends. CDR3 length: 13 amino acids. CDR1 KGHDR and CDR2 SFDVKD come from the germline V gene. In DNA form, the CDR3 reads TGTGCCACCACCGAGGGGTCTGGAAACACCATATATTTT. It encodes CATTEGSGNTIYF.

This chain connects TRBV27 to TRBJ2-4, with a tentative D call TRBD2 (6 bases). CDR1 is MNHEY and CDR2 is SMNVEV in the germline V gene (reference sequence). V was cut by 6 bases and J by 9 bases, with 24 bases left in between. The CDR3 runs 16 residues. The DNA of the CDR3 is TGTGCCAGCAGCCCCTTAAACAGCGGGTCCAACGGCATTCAGTACTTC. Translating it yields CASSPLNSGSNGIQYF.

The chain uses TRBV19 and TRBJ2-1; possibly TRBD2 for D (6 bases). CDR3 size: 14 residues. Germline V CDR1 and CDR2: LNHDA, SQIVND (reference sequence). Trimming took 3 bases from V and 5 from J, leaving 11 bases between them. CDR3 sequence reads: CASSIGGKNNEQFF. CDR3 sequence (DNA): TGTGCCAGTAGTATTGGAGGGAAAAACAATGAGCAGTTCTTC.

CDR3 protein: CASSTRYLGSQETQYF. In DNA, the CDR3 is TGTGCCAGTAGTACCCGATATCTAGGAAGCCAAGAGACCCAGTACTTC. This chain connects TRBV19 to TRBJ2-5; D remains ambiguous. The V end was cut by 4 bases, the J end by 1 base, with 16 bases between. In germline, CDR1 is LNHDA, CDR2 SQIVND (reference sequence). This CDR3 has 16 amino acids.

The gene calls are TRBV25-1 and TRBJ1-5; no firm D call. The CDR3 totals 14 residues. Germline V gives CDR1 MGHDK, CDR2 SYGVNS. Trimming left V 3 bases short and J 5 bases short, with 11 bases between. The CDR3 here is CASSEPGFHQPQHF. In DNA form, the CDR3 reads TGTGCCAGCAGTGAGCCAGGCTTCCATCAGCCCCAGCATTTT.

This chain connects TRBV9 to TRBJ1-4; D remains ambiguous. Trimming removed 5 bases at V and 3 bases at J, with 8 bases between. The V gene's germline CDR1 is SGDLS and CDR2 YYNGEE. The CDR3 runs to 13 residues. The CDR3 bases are TGTGCCAGCAGTGGTGGCTCTAATGAAAAACTGTTTTTT. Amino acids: CASSGGSNEKLFF.